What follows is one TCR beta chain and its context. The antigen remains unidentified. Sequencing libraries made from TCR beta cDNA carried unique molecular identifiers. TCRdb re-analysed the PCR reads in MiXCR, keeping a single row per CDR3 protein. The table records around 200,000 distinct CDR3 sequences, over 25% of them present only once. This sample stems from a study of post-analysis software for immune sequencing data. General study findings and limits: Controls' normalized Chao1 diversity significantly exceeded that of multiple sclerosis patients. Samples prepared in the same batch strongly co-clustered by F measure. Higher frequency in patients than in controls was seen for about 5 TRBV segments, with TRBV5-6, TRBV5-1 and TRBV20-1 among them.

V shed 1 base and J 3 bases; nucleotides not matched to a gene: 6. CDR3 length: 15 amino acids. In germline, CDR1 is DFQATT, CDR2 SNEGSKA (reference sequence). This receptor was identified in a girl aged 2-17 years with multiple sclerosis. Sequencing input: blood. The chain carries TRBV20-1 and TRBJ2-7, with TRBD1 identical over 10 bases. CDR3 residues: CSARVSDRGGYEQYF. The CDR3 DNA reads TGCAGTGCTAGAGTTTCGGACAGGGGGGGCTACGAGCAGTACTTC.